The clone carrying this T cell receptor (beta chain) was observed a few times. The CDR3 totals 13 residues. From germline, CDR1 is KGHSH and CDR2 LQKENI. The sample belongs to a study of shared T cell receptors in the human thymus. Using immunoSEQ multiplex PCR, the repertoire was profiled, and TCRdb retains in-frame clones only, with some absent. The data contain 600,000 to 900,000 clones, 80% to 90% of them singletons. This sample also appeared in a second study, on human thymus T cells. This second study says: In unrelated individuals, thymic repertoires overlapped highly, according to related research.

The chain has TRBV18 and TRBJ2-5; no clear D gene. The DNA end favors TRBJ2-7, so the J call may be wrong. The receptor was isolated from a girl under three years old with a congenital heart defect. The source material was thymocytes. The CDR3 sequence is CASSQQRIYEQYF. CDR3 sequence (DNA): TGTGCCAGCTCACAGCAACGAATTTACGAGCAGTACTTC.